A selection of T cell receptor beta chains follows, all from one sample in a study of cytomegalovirus exposure and HLA in healthy donors. Here immunoSEQ multiplex PCR was the method, and the copy in TCRdb shows in-frame clones only, minus some. Seen here are around 68,000 clones, less than 75% observed once, and the top ten hold over 9.5%. Sequences were obtained from PBMCs. These receptors came from a woman aged 25-40 years in good health and CMV-seronegative. Each CDR3 is given with its conserved first and last residue. Each record gives: D gene, clone size, V gene, J gene, CDR3 protein, CDR3 DNA. The D gene is left open where the match is weak. Only part of the rows carry a size: once, few, many, or a class if the clone is expanded.

TRBD1	.	TRBV30	TRBJ2-2	CAGDRANTGELFF	TGTGCCGGAGACAGGGCCAACACCGGGGAGCTGTTTTTT
TRBD1	.	TRBV6-5	TRBJ2-7	CASTWGQGAYEQYF	TGTGCCAGCACCTGGGGACAGGGGGCCTACGAGCAGTACTTC
TRBD2	.	TRBV5-1	TRBJ2-3	CASSLLAGGTDTQYF	TGCGCCAGCAGCTTGCTAGCGGGGGGAACAGATACGCAGTATTTT
TRBD1	.	TRBV4-2	TRBJ2-7	CASSLRGGDRVLEQYF	TGTGCCAGCAGCCTTCGAGGAGGGGACAGGGTGCTCGAGCAGTACTTC
TRBD2	few	TRBV4-2	TRBJ2-5	CASSQALAGGGETQYF	TGTGCCAGCAGCCAGGCCCTAGCGGGGGGCGGGGAGACCCAGTACTTC
.	.	TRBV7-8	TRBJ1-1	CASSLPRGVGTEAFF	TGTGCCAGCAGCTTACCCAGGGGAGTGGGAACTGAAGCTTTCTTT
TRBD1	.	TRBV12-5	TRBJ1-2	CASAQDRGDYGYTF	TGTGCTAGTGCCCAAGACAGGGGGGACTATGGCTACACCTTC
.	.	TRBV5-1	TRBJ1-1	CASSPAREVGSEAFF	TGCGCCAGCAGCCCCGCGAGGGAGGTAGGATCTGAAGCTTTCTTT
.	.	TRBV9	TRBJ1-5	CASSVGGGGSNQPQHF	TGTGCCAGCAGCGTAGGAGGGGGAGGGAGCAATCAGCCCCAGCATTTT
.	medium-sized	TRBV30	TRBJ1-4	CAWSIGSGANEKLFF	TGTGCCTGGAGTATAGGGTCGGGGGCTAATGAAAAACTGTTTTTT
.	.	TRBV20-1	TRBJ1-6	CSASRGSPLHF	TGCAGTGCCAGTCGCGGTTCACCCCTCCACTTT
TRBD1	.	TRBV19	TRBJ1-2	CASSNRGQALGNYGYTF	TGTGCCAGTAGTAACCGGGGACAGGCCCTAGGAAACTATGGCTACACCTTC
TRBD2	.	TRBV30	TRBJ2-1	CAYKTKGLAGADEQFF	TGTGCCTACAAAACGAAGGGACTAGCGGGGGCGGATGAGCAGTTCTTC
TRBD1	.	TRBV11-3	TRBJ2-7	CASSWGTGITYEQYF	TGTGCCAGCAGCTGGGGGACAGGGATTACCTACGAGCAGTACTTC
TRBD1	.	TRBV27	TRBJ1-4	CASSITGGRNEKLFF	TGTGCCAGCAGTATAACAGGGGGAAGGAATGAAAAACTGTTTTTT
.	.	TRBV7-9	TRBJ1-1	CASSFGGRNTEAFF	TGTGCCAGCAGCTTCGGGGGGCGGAACACTGAAGCTTTCTTT
.	.	TRBV7-8	TRBJ1-1	CASSPREGVNTEAFF	TGTGCCAGCAGCCCGAGGGAGGGAGTGAACACTGAAGCTTTCTTT
TRBD1	few	TRBV5-1	TRBJ2-7	CASSGQVTTDSYDQYF	TGCGCCAGCAGCGGACAGGTTACGACCGATTCCTACGACCAGTACTTC
.	.	TRBV5-1	TRBJ2-7	CASSLGGDVHGYF	TGCGCCAGCAGCTTGGGGGGAGACGTTCATGGGTACTTC
TRBD1	.	TRBV2	TRBJ2-7	CASSVDRGNEQYF	TGTGCCAGCAGTGTGGACAGGGGTAACGAGCAGTACTTC
.	.	TRBV19	TRBJ1-2	CASSSGWLARAMNYGYTF	TGTGCCAGTAGTTCGGGTTGGTTGGCCAGGGCTATGAACTATGGCTACACCTTC
.	.	TRBV27	TRBJ2-3	CASSSDSRSDTQYF	TGTGCCAGCAGTTCGGACAGCAGGTCAGATACGCAGTATTTT